This TCR beta chain was identified in a study of T cell repertoires in cytomegalovirus infection. Study-wide context: CMV infection plus the matching HLA type was flagged by public TCR beta signatures. Study-wide findings and caveats: CMV carriers having the relevant HLA were flagged by cumulative public TCR beta family frequency. Dominant in the ex vivo response were TCR beta clonotypes restricted by HLA-C and specific for CMV.

TCRdb fed the reads into MiXCR, producing one record per CDR3 protein. The top ten clones hold around an eighth of a sample with 800,000 to 950,000 distinct CDR3 sequences, 32% of them seen once. Concerning this clonotype itself: Its antigen is currently unknown.

Germline CDR1 and CDR2: LGHNA and YSLEER. The CDR3 has 15 amino acids. V lost 4 bases and J lost 8; bases outside the gene matches: 9. The starting material was cultured CD8+ T cells from PBMCs, obtained from culture after CMV antigen stimulation. The sequence was obtained from a human donor in good health (CMV status not recorded). Some clones in this sample may be carry-over from other donors' samples. This chain joins TRBV4-3 and TRBJ1-2; 11 bases map to TRBD1. CDR3: CASSPSDRGRRGYTF. The CDR3 DNA reads as TGCGCCAGCAGCCCCTCGGACAGGGGGCGCCGGGGCTACACCTTC.